These T cell receptor beta chains were read from a single sample in a study of graft-versus-host responses after intestinal transplantation. Measured with immunoSEQ multiplex PCR; TCRdb has only the in-frame clones, and not every one. The table shows 9,500 to 15,000 clones, with around 30% occurring only once. The specimen was alloreactive CD8+ T cells from a mixed lymphocyte reaction culture, collected before intestinal transplant. The receptor source for this set is a human patient who received an intestinal transplant. CDR3s include the opening cysteine and the closing phenylalanine or tryptophan. The D gene is left open where the match is weak. Clone size is not always given. Where it is, it says once, few, many or a class for expanded clones.

CDR3aa,CDR3nt,abundance,v_gene,d_gene,j_gene,len
CASSAAGAFQPQHF,TGTGCCAGCAGCGCAGCTGGGGCTTTCCAGCCCCAGCATTTT,-,TRBV7-9,-,TRBJ1-5,14
CASSPTDRRLYYNEQFF,TGTGCCAGCTCACCTACGGACAGGAGGTTGTATTACAATGAGCAGTTCTTC,-,TRBV18,TRBD1,TRBJ2-1,17
CATQAYEQYF,TGTGCCACGCAGGCTTACGAGCAGTACTTC,few,TRBV6-9,-,TRBJ2-7,10
CAITGTGDYTEAFF,TGTGCCATCACCGGGACAGGGGACTACACTGAAGCTTTCTTT,-,TRBV10-3,TRBD1,TRBJ1-1,14
CASSLGGGWDEQYF,TGTGCCAGCAGCCTAGGGGGAGGCTGGGACGAGCAGTACTTC,medium-sized,TRBV7-6,-,TRBJ2-7,14
CASSWAYQETQYF,TGTGCCAGCAGCTGGGCCTACCAAGAGACCCAGTACTTC,-,TRBV7-9,-,TRBJ2-5,13
CATEADEPTQFF,TGTGCCACGGAGGCTGACGAGCCTACCCAGTTCTTC,-,TRBV19,-,TRBJ2-1,12
CASSYGYSYEQYF,TGTGCCAGCAGTTATGGGTACTCCTACGAGCAGTACTTC,-,TRBV6-5,-,TRBJ2-7,13
CASSSNVKLAEAFF,TGTGCCAGCAGTTCCAACGTTAAGCTGGCTGAAGCTTTCTTT,few,TRBV6-6,-,TRBJ1-1,14
CASSLGGGRLFF,TGTGCCAGCAGCTTAGGTGGCGGACGACTGTTTTTT,few,TRBV7-3,-,TRBJ1-4,12
CASIGGNTEAFF,TGTGCCAGCATAGGGGGGAACACTGAAGCTTTCTTT,few,TRBV6-5,-,TRBJ1-1,12
CASSLSTYQPQHF,TGTGCCAGCAGTTTATCGACGTATCAGCCCCAGCATTTT,few,TRBV27,-,TRBJ1-5,13
CASGDRGGYEQYF,TGTGCCAGTGGGGACAGGGGTGGGTACGAGCAGTACTTC,medium-sized,TRBV19,TRBD1,TRBJ2-7,13
CAWSVGGQLEKLFF,TGTGCCTGGAGTGTAGGGGGGCAGTTAGAAAAACTGTTTTTT,-,TRBV30,-,TRBJ1-4,14
CASSGRDSTYEQYF,TGTGCCAGTAGTGGCCGGGACAGTACCTACGAGCAGTACTTC,-,TRBV19,TRBD1,TRBJ2-7,14
CASSWGHGAYEQYF,TGTGCCAGCAGTTGGGGACACGGAGCCTACGAGCAGTACTTC,-,TRBV27,-,TRBJ2-7,14
CASSELGQVAYSGNTIYF,TGCGCCAGCAGCGAACTCGGACAGGTGGCATACTCTGGAAACACCATATATTTT,medium-sized,TRBV5-1,TRBD1,TRBJ1-3,18
CAWSGGANYEQYF,TGTGCCTGGAGTGGAGGAGCCAACTACGAGCAGTACTTC,-,TRBV30,-,TRBJ2-7,13
CASSLPGTGLYEQYF,TGTGCCAGCAGCCTGCCCGGGACAGGCCTCTACGAGCAGTACTTC,few,TRBV27,TRBD1,TRBJ2-7,15
CASSLFGGTNQPQHF,TGTGCCAGCAGCTTGTTCGGGGGGACGAATCAGCCCCAGCATTTT,few,TRBV4-2,-,TRBJ1-5,15
CASSLVLGSLDGYTF,TGTGCCAGCAGCCTCGTTCTCGGCAGCTTAGATGGCTACACCTTC,medium-sized,TRBV7-9,-,TRBJ1-2,15
CASRKRGVTDTQYF,TGTGCCAGCAGGAAGCGGGGCGTAACAGATACGCAGTATTTT,-,TRBV27,TRBD2,TRBJ2-3,14
CASSLGASGSYEQYF,TGTGCCAGCAGCTTAGGTGCTAGCGGGAGTTACGAGCAGTACTTC,few,TRBV7-8,TRBD2,TRBJ2-7,15
CASSFPRSDTRWWEQYF,TGCGCCAGCAGCTTCCCGAGATCAGACACCCGATGGTGGGAGCAGTACTTC,-,TRBV5-1,-,TRBJ2-7,17
CASSSPGAMNTEAFF,TGTGCCAGCAGCTCGCCTGGGGCGATGAACACTGAAGCTTTCTTT,-,TRBV4-2,-,TRBJ1-1,15
CASSQEGGGRDYEQYF,TGCGCCAGCAGCCAAGAAGGAGGCGGGAGAGATTACGAGCAGTACTTC,few,TRBV7-9,TRBD2,TRBJ2-7,16
CASNDRNSYEQYF,TGTGCCAGCAATGACAGGAACTCCTACGAGCAGTACTTC,-,TRBV5-8,-,TRBJ2-7,13
CASSKDVGKAGLQETQYF,TGTGCCAGCAGCAAAGACGTCGGTAAAGCGGGGCTCCAAGAGACCCAGTACTTC,few,TRBV21-1,-,TRBJ2-5,18
CARRDSRSTDTQYF,TGTGCCAGGAGGGACTCCAGAAGCACAGATACGCAGTATTTT,few,TRBV2,-,TRBJ2-3,14
CASSEAWGDGYTF,TGTGCCAGCAGTGAAGCTTGGGGGGACGGCTACACCTTC,-,TRBV2,-,TRBJ1-2,13
CASSPPGQTYEQYF,TGTGCCAGCAGCCCCCCGGGGCAAACCTACGAGCAGTACTTC,few,TRBV7-9,-,TRBJ2-7,14
CASSIMEGANTEAFF,TGTGCCAGTAGTATAATGGAGGGGGCGAACACTGAAGCTTTCTTT,medium-sized,TRBV19,TRBD1,TRBJ1-1,15
CASRISGENTEAFF,TGCGCCAGCAGAATATCGGGAGAGAACACTGAAGCTTTCTTT,-,TRBV5-1,-,TRBJ1-1,14
CASSLELQGTGRTPGSCFF,-,-,TRBV5-1,-,TRBJ2-2,19
CASSFPRVASGQRICEQYF,TGTGCCAGCAGTTTCCCCAGGGTAGCTAGCGGGCAACGGATCTGCGAGCAGTACTTC,-,TRBV28,TRBD2,TRBJ2-7,19
CASSQEGGGRDYEQYF,TGCGCCAGCAGCCAAGAAGGAGGCGGGAGAGATTACGAGCAGTACTTC,few,TRBV5-4,TRBD2,TRBJ2-7,16
CASSQDLGTSVYEQYF,TGTGCCAGCAGCCAAGATCTAGGGACTAGCGTCTACGAGCAGTACTTC,-,TRBV14,TRBD2,TRBJ2-7,16
CASSLSGAEAEAFF,TGTGCCAGCAGTTTATCGGGGGCGGAGGCTGAAGCTTTCTTT,few,TRBV28,-,TRBJ1-1,14
CASSLGGGWDEQYF,TGTGCCAGCAGCCTAGGGGGAGGCTGGGACGAGCAGTACTTC,few,TRBV7-9,-,TRBJ2-7,14
CASSGPSLAGVVEQFF,TGTGCCAGCAGCGGTCCTTCACTAGCGGGAGTGGTTGAGCAGTTCTTC,-,TRBV7-3,TRBD2,TRBJ2-1,16
CASRSGTTGTGELFF,TGCGCCAGCAGATCCGGGACAACCGGCACCGGGGAGCTGTTTTTT,-,TRBV5-1,-,TRBJ2-2,15
CASSLGQGAPFLDYGYTF,TGTGCCAGCAGCTTAGGACAGGGGGCCCCATTTTTGGACTATGGCTACACCTTC,few,TRBV7-8,TRBD1,TRBJ1-2,18
CASSWAGGVSEQYF,TGTGCCAGCAGCTGGGCGGGAGGGGTCTCCGAGCAGTACTTC,-,TRBV14,TRBD2,TRBJ2-7,14
CATRSGAGELFF,TGTGCCACCAGGTCCGGGGCCGGGGAGCTGTTTTTT,-,TRBV15,-,TRBJ2-2,12
CASSLSWGDEQYF,TGTGCCAGCAGTCTCTCTTGGGGCGACGAGCAGTACTTC,-,TRBV6-1,-,TRBJ2-7,13
CASSRRHVNYGYTF,TGCGCCAGCAGCAGGAGACACGTTAACTATGGCTACACCTTC,once,TRBV5-1,-,TRBJ1-2,14
CASSYVAGAGDTQYF,TGTGCCAGCAGTTACGTAGCGGGAGCTGGAGATACGCAGTATTTT,few,TRBV6-9,TRBD2,TRBJ2-3,15